Only one count was recorded for the clone carrying this T cell receptor beta chain. The antigen is not known. Repertoires were generated with immunoSEQ multiplex PCR, while TCRdb's copy carries only in-frame clones and drops some. This sample has around 210,000 clones, with around 94% found just once. The record originates from a study of T cell responses to AZD1222 COVID-19 vaccine. Points from the study as a whole: Donors, mostly white British, included more females; clonal diversity was possibly underestimated.

Sequences were derived from peripheral blood, sampled 28 days after the second dose of the MenACWY control vaccine. This TCR came from an adult who received the MenACWY meningococcal vaccine as a control.

The DNA for the CDR3 is TGTGCCAGCTCACCCCGACAGGGAGAGACCACTGAAGCTTTCTTT. This sequence encodes CASSPRQGETTEAFF. This chain connects TRBV18 to TRBJ1-1, with 7 bases matching TRBD1. Germline lookup yields CDR1 KGHSH and CDR2 LQKENI. After removal of 3 bases from V and 4 bases from J, the junction contained 8 bases not matched to a gene. The CDR3 covers 15 residues. Variable domain in full (rest from reference TRBV18 and TRBJ1-1): NAGVMQNPRHLVRRRGQEARLRCSPMKGHSHVYWYRQLPEEGLKFMVYLQKENIIDESGMPKERFSAEFPKEGPSILRIQQVVRGDSAAYFCASSPRQGETTEAFFGQGTRLTVV.